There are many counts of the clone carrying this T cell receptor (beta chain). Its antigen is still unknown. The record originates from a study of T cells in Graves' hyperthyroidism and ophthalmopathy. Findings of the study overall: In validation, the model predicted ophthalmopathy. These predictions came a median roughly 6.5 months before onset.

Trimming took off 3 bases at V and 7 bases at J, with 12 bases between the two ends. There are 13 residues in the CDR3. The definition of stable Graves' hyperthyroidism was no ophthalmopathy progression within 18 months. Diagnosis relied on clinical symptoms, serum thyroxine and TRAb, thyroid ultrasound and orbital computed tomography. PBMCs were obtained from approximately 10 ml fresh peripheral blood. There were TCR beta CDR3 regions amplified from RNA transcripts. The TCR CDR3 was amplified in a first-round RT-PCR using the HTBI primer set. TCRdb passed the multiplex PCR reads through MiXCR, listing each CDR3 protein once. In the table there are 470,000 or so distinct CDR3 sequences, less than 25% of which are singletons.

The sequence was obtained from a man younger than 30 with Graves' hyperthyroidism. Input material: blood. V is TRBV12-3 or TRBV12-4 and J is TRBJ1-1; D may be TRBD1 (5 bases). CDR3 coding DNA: TGTGCCAGCAGTTTGGGCGACAGCCTTGAAGCTTTCTTT. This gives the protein CASSLGDSLEAFF.